The next 10 T cell receptor beta chains were all read from a single sample in a study of blood T cell repertoires in COVID-19. Assay used: immunoSEQ multiplex PCR; TCRdb lists only in-frame clones, some missing. The sample contains 150,000 or so clones, about 80% of which appear only once. Sequencing was done on a sample of PBMCs or T cells enriched from blood (not recorded which). The source of these receptors is a man between 50 and 59 years old who had recovered from COVID-19.

The chain uses TRBV5-6 and TRBJ1-6; D not certain. CDR3 length: 14 amino acids. Trimming took 0 bases from V and 7 from J, leaving 8 bases between them. The germline V gene has CDR1 SGHDT and CDR2 YYEEEE. For the CDR3, the DNA is TGTGCCAGCAGCTTGGAACAGCCGAATTCACCCCTCCACTTT. Translated, it gives CASSLEQPNSPLHF.

The J gene is TRBJ2-5, the V gene TRBV7-2, with 7 bases matching TRBD2. The CDR3 is made up of 19 amino acids. With V trimmed by 2 bases and J by 4 bases, 19 bases remained unmatched. The germline V gene encodes CDR1 SGHTA and CDR2 FQGNSA. The CDR3 DNA sequence: TGTGCCAGCAGCTTATTTTTTTCAAGCTTGCGGGAGCTGGGAGAGACCCAGTACTTC. Translating gives CASSLFFSSLRELGETQYF.

The V gene is TRBV11-2, the J gene TRBJ1-2, with 9 bases aligning to TRBD1. The CDR3 extends over 13 amino acids. Germline V gene sequence: CDR1 SGHAT, CDR2 FQNNGV. V lost 5 bases and J lost 7; bases outside the gene matches: 5. The CDR3 region is CASSLGTGSGYTF. The DNA for the CDR3 is TGTGCCAGCAGCCTCGGGACAGGGAGTGGCTACACCTTC.

With regard to this clone: Distinct nucleotide sequences in the sample also encode this CDR3. The CDR3 nucleotides read TGTGCCAGCAGCTCCGCAGGCTTTACTTACGAGCAGTACTTC. Protein product: CASSSAGFTYEQYF. J is TRBJ2-7 and V is TRBV7-2; D unresolved. From germline, CDR1 is SGHTA and CDR2 FQGNSA. V shed 4 bases and J shed 4 bases, with 14 bases lying between them. This CDR3 has 14 amino acids.

The V gene is TRBV5-1, the J gene TRBJ2-5, with 11 bases fitting TRBD2. The CDR3 runs to 15 residues. Looked up from germline, CDR1 is SGHRS and CDR2 is YFSETQ. V dropped 1 base and J dropped 8; count of bases not matched to a gene: 7. As DNA, the CDR3 is TGCGCCAGCAGCTTGCTTAGCGGGGGGGCCGACACCCAGTACTTC. Protein product: CASSLLSGGADTQYF.

The chain links TRBV7-8 to TRBJ1-1; D call uncertain. Deletions cut 5 bases from V and 4 bases from J, with 20 bases between. CDR1 is SGHVS and CDR2 is FQNEAQ in the germline V gene. The CDR3 runs 16 residues. The CDR3 DNA sequence: TGTGCCAGCAGCCCCTCCTCAGGACTCAGTGGCACTGAAGCTTTCTTT. It codes for CASSPSSGLSGTEAFF.

This chain connects TRBV18 to TRBJ2-2; 7 nucleotides line up with TRBD1. The CDR3 totals 15 residues. V trimming: 3 bases; J trimming: 6 bases; junction bases outside the gene matches: 7. Germline V lookup: CDR1 KGHSH, CDR2 LQKENI. The CDR3 region is CASSPGTQGAGELFF. CDR3 coding DNA: TGTGCCAGCTCACCGGGAACCCAGGGGGCCGGGGAGCTGTTTTTT.

J is TRBJ1-1 and V is TRBV5-1, with 10 bases lining up with TRBD1. V lost 2 bases and J lost 3; bases outside the gene matches: 4. This CDR3 region has 15 residues. The germline V gene has CDR1 SGHRS and CDR2 YFSETQ. The CDR3 DNA follows: TGCGCCAGCAGCTTAGACAGGGGGCCGGACACTGAAGCTTTCTTT. Residues: CASSLDRGPDTEAFF.

The gene calls are TRBV6-6 and TRBJ1-1; unclear D gene. The CDR3 covers 15 residues. V lost 3 bases to trimming and J lost 1 base, with 12 bases between them. Germline V gene lookup returns CDR1 MNHNY and CDR2 SVGAGI (reference sequence). As DNA, the CDR3 is TGTGCCAGCAGTTATTTGGGAGGGAGGAACACTGAAGCTTTCTTT. Its protein is CASSYLGGRNTEAFF.

The genes are TRBV7-8 and TRBJ2-1; 12 bases are a match to TRBD2. Germline V gene lookup returns CDR1 SGHVS and CDR2 FQNEAQ. Losses at the gene ends were 7 bases for V and 8 bases for J; bases not matched to a gene: 12. The CDR3 totals 16 residues. CDR3 DNA sequence: TGTGCCAGCACCCTAGGGTCTAGCGGGGGGGCTCATGAGCAGTTCTTC. Encoded protein: CASTLGSSGGAHEQFF.